This record looks at one T cell receptor (beta chain) sequence and its context. What it binds is not known. TCRdb's table, derived via immunoSEQ multiplex PCR, lists solely in-frame clones and lacks some. The repertoire holds roughly 81,000 clones, with over 80% as singletons. The sample is drawn from a study of T cell responses to AZD1222 COVID-19 vaccine. The overall study: Investigators merged groups given second doses at roughly 4 or roughly 12 weeks.

This CDR3 is 16 amino acids long. Trimming cost V 1 base and J 4 bases; bases outside gene matches: 8. CDR1 is SGHTS, CDR2 YDEGEE, per germline. Study conclusions and caveats: The donor cohort was predominantly white British with a female majority, and clonal diversity may have been underestimated. Rises in breadth and depth of Spike-specific TCRs came after two AZD1222 doses. There were vaccine-associated CD4 TCRs across spike, dominant at 160-218 and 743-854.

The chain has TRBV5-8 and TRBJ2-1, with 7 nucleotides matching TRBD2. The sequence was obtained from an adult in good health. This sample comprised peripheral blood, obtained on day 0 of AZD1222 vaccination. This chain's CDR3 is CASSLQRGGDYNEQFF. CDR3 nucleotide sequence: TGTGCCAGCAGCTTGCAACGGGGAGGGGATTACAATGAGCAGTTCTTC.